What follows describes a single T cell receptor beta chain. Its target is unknown. With 60 Vbeta and 13 Jbeta primers, the PCR was carried out. TCRdb's table, derived via immunoSEQ multiplex PCR, lists solely in-frame clones and lacks some. The sample includes under 130,000 clones, roughly three quarters of them seen just once. This entry belongs to a study of cytomegalovirus exposure and HLA in healthy donors. Whole-study results and caveats: Previously analyzed data showed that most TCR beta V segments were productive at a frequency of about 90% or about 30%. Through in vitro validation, three CMV-associated chains were shown to be specific for CMV antigens. A later analysis found most CMV-associated TCR beta chains apparently HLA-restricted. Rare sequences made up most TCRs, while some public TCRs were found in many donors.

This TCR was sampled from a man in his forties or fifties in good health and CMV-seronegative. The sequencing input was PBMCs.

The chain's CDR3 is CASSLVGGDYGYTF. In nucleotides, the CDR3 is TGTGCCAGCAGCTTAGTCGGGGGAGACTATGGCTACACCTTC. The V call is TRBV7-9, the J call TRBJ1-2; a possible D gene is TRBD1 (5 bases). Trimming took 1 base from V and 3 from J, leaving 9 bases between them. The CDR3 totals 14 residues. In germline, CDR1 is SEHNR, CDR2 FQNEAQ (reference sequence).